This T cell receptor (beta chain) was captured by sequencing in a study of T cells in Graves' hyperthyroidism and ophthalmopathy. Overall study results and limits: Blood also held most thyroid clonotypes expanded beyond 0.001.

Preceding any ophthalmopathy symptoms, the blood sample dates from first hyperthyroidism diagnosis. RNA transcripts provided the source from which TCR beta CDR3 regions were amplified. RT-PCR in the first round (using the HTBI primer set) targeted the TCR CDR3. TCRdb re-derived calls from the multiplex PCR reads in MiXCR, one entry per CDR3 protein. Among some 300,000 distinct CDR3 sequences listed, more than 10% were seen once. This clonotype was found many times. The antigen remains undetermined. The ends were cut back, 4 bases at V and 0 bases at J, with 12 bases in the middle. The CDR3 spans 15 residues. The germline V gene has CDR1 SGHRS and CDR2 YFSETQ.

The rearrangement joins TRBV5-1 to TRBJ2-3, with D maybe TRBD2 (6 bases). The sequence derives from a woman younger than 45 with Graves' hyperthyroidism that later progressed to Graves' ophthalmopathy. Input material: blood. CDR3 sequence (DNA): TGCGCCAGCAGCCTCTCCAGCGGGAGCACAGATACGCAGTATTTT. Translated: CASSLSSGSTDTQYF.